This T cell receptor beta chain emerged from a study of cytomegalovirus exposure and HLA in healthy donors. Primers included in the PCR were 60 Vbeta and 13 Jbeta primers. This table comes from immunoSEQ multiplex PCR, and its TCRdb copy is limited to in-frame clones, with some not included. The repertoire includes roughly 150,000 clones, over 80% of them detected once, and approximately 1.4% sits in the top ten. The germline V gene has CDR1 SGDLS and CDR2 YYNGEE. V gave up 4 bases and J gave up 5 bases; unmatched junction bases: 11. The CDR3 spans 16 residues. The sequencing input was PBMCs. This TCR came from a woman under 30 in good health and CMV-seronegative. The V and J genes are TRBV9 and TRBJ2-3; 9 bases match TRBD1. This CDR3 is CASSQATGGLEDTQYF. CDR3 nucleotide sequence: TGTGCCAGCAGCCAAGCGACAGGGGGACTGGAAGATACGCAGTATTTT.